These T cell receptor beta chains were read from a single sample in a study of control samples from healthy donors and cancer patients. The table came from immunoSEQ multiplex PCR; TCRdb's copy has only in-frame clones and leaves some out. The table shows about 50,000 clones, with around 97% occurring only once. Source material: blood. Receptors were obtained from a woman aged 25-40 years in good health. The CDR3 runs from the conserved cysteine through the conserved F or W. The D gene is left open where the match is weak. Only part of the rows carry a size: once, few, many, or a class if the clone is expanded.

J: TRBJ1-5
V: TRBV10-3
D: -
size: -
DNA: TGTGCCATCAGTGAGAGGGCCACAAGCAATCAGCCCCAGCATTTT
CDR3: CAISERATSNQPQHF

J: TRBJ1-6
V: TRBV30
D: -
size: -
DNA: TGTGCCTGGAGTCTTACTCAGGGCAATCTGCGATCACCCCTCCACTTT
CDR3: CAWSLTQGNLRSPLHF

J: TRBJ2-7
V: TRBV7-8
D: -
size: -
DNA: TGTGCCAGCAGCTTAGCGGACTATCTAGGCGAGCAGTACTTC
CDR3: CASSLADYLGEQYF

J: TRBJ2-7
V: TRBV2
D: TRBD2
size: -
DNA: TGTGCCAGCAGGGACACTAGCGGGAGTTTGGGCGAGCAGTACTTC
CDR3: CASRDTSGSLGEQYF

J: TRBJ2-1
V: TRBV7-9
D: TRBD2
size: -
DNA: TGTGCCAGCAGTCCAGGTTTGGTCCTAGCGGGGGACAATGAGCAGTTCTTC
CDR3: CASSPGLVLAGDNEQFF

J: TRBJ1-6
V: TRBV10-3
D: TRBD1
size: -
DNA: TGTGCCATCAGGGACAGGGAAGTTTCACCCCTCCACTTT
CDR3: CAIRDREVSPLHF

J: TRBJ2-1
V: TRBV19
D: -
size: -
DNA: TGTGCCAGTAGCCCGACTCTTAACAATGAGCAGTTCTTC
CDR3: CASSPTLNNEQFF

J: TRBJ1-5
V: TRBV19
D: -
size: -
DNA: TGTGCCAGTACTCGACAAGGGGACCTTAGCAATCAGCCCCAGCATTTT
CDR3: CASTRQGDLSNQPQHF

J: TRBJ2-5
V: TRBV28
D: TRBD2
size: -
DNA: TGTGCCAGCAAACCGGGACTAGCGTCGGAGACCCAGTACTTC
CDR3: CASKPGLASETQYF

J: TRBJ1-1
V: TRBV7-9
D: -
size: -
DNA: TGTGCCAGCGGGGGGGCAGGTATGAACACTGAAGCTTTCTTT
CDR3: CASGGAGMNTEAFF

J: TRBJ2-2
V: TRBV2
D: -
size: -
DNA: TGTGCCAGCAACCCCCCGGATGTGGGCGGGGAGCTGTTTTTT
CDR3: CASNPPDVGGELFF

J: TRBJ2-5
V: TRBV7-7
D: TRBD2
size: -
DNA: TGTGCTAGCAGCCCGACTAGCGGGACGGGGGAGACCCAGTACTTC
CDR3: CASSPTSGTGETQYF

J: TRBJ2-2
V: TRBV5-5
D: -
size: -
DNA: TGTGCCAGCAGCTTTTTGAGCGGGACAAACACCGGGGAGCTGTTTTTT
CDR3: CASSFLSGTNTGELFF

J: TRBJ2-1
V: TRBV25-1
D: -
size: -
DNA: TGTGCCTCGACCGGGGCCTACAATGAGCAGTTCTTC
CDR3: CASTGAYNEQFF

J: TRBJ2-3
V: TRBV6-6
D: TRBD2
size: -
DNA: TGTGCCGGCAGACTTGCACCGGGACTAGCGGCAGATACGCAGTATTTT
CDR3: CAGRLAPGLAADTQYF

J: TRBJ1-2
V: TRBV3-1/TRBV3-2
D: TRBD1
size: -
DNA: TGTGCCAGCAGCCCAACTCGGGACAGTAACTATGGCTACACCTTC
CDR3: CASSPTRDSNYGYTF

J: TRBJ2-7
V: TRBV7-9
D: TRBD2
size: -
DNA: TGTGCCAGCAGCAATCCCGAGGGACTAGCGGGAGGGAGCTCCTACGAGCAGTACTTC
CDR3: CASSNPEGLAGGSSYEQYF

J: TRBJ2-2
V: TRBV11-2
D: -
size: -
DNA: TGTGCCAGCAGCTTAATAGCGGTCACCGGGGAGCTGTTTTTT
CDR3: CASSLIAVTGELFF

J: TRBJ1-5
V: TRBV2
D: -
size: -
DNA: TGTGCCAGCAGTGAGGGGGGGTTCGGCAATCAGCCCCAGCATTTT
CDR3: CASSEGGFGNQPQHF

J: TRBJ2-1
V: TRBV15
D: TRBD2
size: once
DNA: TGTGCCACCAGCGCCCGACTAGCTCCAAGTGAGCAGTTCTTC
CDR3: CATSARLAPSEQFF

J: TRBJ2-7
V: TRBV2
D: TRBD1
size: -
DNA: TGTGCCAGCAAAGCCTGGGACAGGGTCTCCTACGAGCAGTACTTC
CDR3: CASKAWDRVSYEQYF

J: TRBJ2-1
V: TRBV4-1
D: -
size: -
DNA: TGCGCCAGCAGCCAGGACCCGGACTATGAGCAGTTCTTC
CDR3: CASSQDPDYEQFF

J: TRBJ2-1
V: TRBV4-1
D: -
size: once
DNA: TGCGCCAGCAGCCAAGCGGGTGGGGGGAACTTCAATGAGCAGTTCTTC
CDR3: CASSQAGGGNFNEQFF

J: TRBJ1-1
V: TRBV28
D: TRBD1
size: once
DNA: TGTGCCAGCAGTTCCCCTCCGGGACAGGGTAACACTGAAGCTTTCTTT
CDR3: CASSSPPGQGNTEAFF

J: TRBJ2-3
V: TRBV9
D: -
size: -
DNA: TGTGCCAGCAGCGTAGGGGAGGAGCCAGATACGCAGTATTTT
CDR3: CASSVGEEPDTQYF

J: TRBJ2-5
V: TRBV5-8
D: -
size: -
DNA: TGTGCCAGCAGCTTTAGGGGCCAAACACAAGAGACCCAGTACTTC
CDR3: CASSFRGQTQETQYF

J: TRBJ1-1
V: TRBV7-9
D: TRBD1
size: -
DNA: TGTGCCAGCAGCCTACAGGGGGCCGGGACTGAAGCTTTCTTT
CDR3: CASSLQGAGTEAFF

J: TRBJ1-1
V: TRBV19
D: -
size: -
DNA: TGTGCCAGTAGTAAACACACTGAAGCTTTCTTT
CDR3: CASSKHTEAFF

J: TRBJ1-2
V: TRBV18
D: -
size: -
DNA: TGTGCCAGCTTTCACGAACAGCCCTATGGCTACACCTTC
CDR3: CASFHEQPYGYTF

J: TRBJ2-3
V: TRBV3-1/TRBV3-2
D: TRBD2
size: -
DNA: TGTGCCAGCAGGCGGGGGACTAGCGAGCAGTATTTT
CDR3: CASRRGTSEQYF

J: TRBJ2-7
V: TRBV6-1
D: -
size: -
DNA: TGTGCCAGCAGTGCCCGAAACCCCTCGACAGGACTGTCCGCCTACGAGCAGTACTTC
CDR3: CASSARNPSTGLSAYEQYF

J: TRBJ2-1
V: TRBV6-2/TRBV6-3
D: -
size: -
DNA: TGTGCCAGCAGTTACCCGGACCAGCGCGCCGATGAGCAGTTCTTC
CDR3: CASSYPDQRADEQFF

J: TRBJ2-3
V: TRBV3-1/TRBV3-2
D: TRBD2
size: -
DNA: TGTGCCAGCAGCCAAGATGGTGCTAGCGGGACGGGACGCACAGATACGCAGTATTTT
CDR3: CASSQDGASGTGRTDTQYF

J: TRBJ2-3
V: TRBV27
D: TRBD1
size: -
DNA: TGTGCCAGCAGTTTAACAGGGGCGCTCTCAGATACGCAGTATTTT
CDR3: CASSLTGALSDTQYF

J: TRBJ1-4
V: TRBV3-1/TRBV3-2
D: -
size: -
DNA: TGTGCCAGCAGCCAGGACCCCAGGGAATATGATGAAAAACTGTTTTTT
CDR3: CASSQDPREYDEKLFF

J: TRBJ2-7
V: TRBV27
D: TRBD1
size: -
DNA: TGTGCCAGCAGCCCCGGGACAGGGGGCTGGTACGAGCAGTACTTC
CDR3: CASSPGTGGWYEQYF

J: TRBJ1-1
V: TRBV28
D: -
size: -
DNA: TGTGCCAGCAGGGGGTCCATGACTGAAGCTTTCTTT
CDR3: CASRGSMTEAFF

J: TRBJ1-3
V: TRBV2
D: -
size: -
DNA: TGTGCCAGCAGTCCAAGGACCTCTGGAAACACCATATATTTT
CDR3: CASSPRTSGNTIYF

J: TRBJ2-5
V: TRBV5-6
D: TRBD2
size: -
DNA: TGTGCCAGCAGCTTGTTCGGGAGGGTGAGGACCGAAGAGACCCAGTACTTC
CDR3: CASSLFGRVRTEETQYF

J: TRBJ2-1
V: TRBV5-1
D: TRBD2
size: -
DNA: TGCGCCAGCAGCTTGGCCAGCGGGGCCAAACTCAGCTCCTACAATGAGCAGTTCTTC
CDR3: CASSLASGAKLSSYNEQFF

J: TRBJ1-3
V: TRBV7-9
D: -
size: -
DNA: TGTGCCAGCAGCTTAGCGCGGGACTCTGGAAACACCATATATTTT
CDR3: CASSLARDSGNTIYF

J: TRBJ1-4
V: TRBV12-3/TRBV12-4
D: -
size: -
DNA: TGTGCCAGCAGAGGGAGGAGAAATGAAAAACTGTTTTTT
CDR3: CASRGRRNEKLFF

J: TRBJ1-6
V: TRBV14
D: -
size: -
DNA: TGTGCCAGCAGTCTGACTCGGGGTAATTCACCCCTCCACTTT
CDR3: CASSLTRGNSPLHF

J: TRBJ2-1
V: TRBV7-9
D: -
size: -
DNA: TGTGCCAGCAGCCGCGCCGGGACGCGCGGGGAGCAGTTCTTC
CDR3: CASSRAGTRGEQFF

J: TRBJ1-5
V: TRBV27
D: -
size: -
DNA: TGTGCCAGCAGTTTTCGGAGTGATCAGCCCCAGCATTTT
CDR3: CASSFRSDQPQHF

J: TRBJ1-5
V: TRBV27
D: -
size: -
DNA: TGTGCCAGCAGTTCCCAGGGATATAGCAATCAGCCCCAGCATTTT
CDR3: CASSSQGYSNQPQHF

J: TRBJ2-2
V: TRBV28
D: -
size: -
DNA: TGTGCCAGCAGTTTCAGGGTCACCGGGGAGCTGTTTTTT
CDR3: CASSFRVTGELFF

J: TRBJ2-1
V: TRBV2
D: TRBD1
size: -
DNA: TGTGCCAGCAGCACACCCGGGACAGGGTCGAATGAGCAGTTCTTC
CDR3: CASSTPGTGSNEQFF

J: TRBJ1-2
V: TRBV6-5
D: -
size: -
DNA: TGTGCCAGCAGTTACTCGAAGCAGGGAGCGGATGGCTACACCTTC
CDR3: CASSYSKQGADGYTF

J: TRBJ2-7
V: TRBV6-5
D: -
size: -
DNA: TGTGCCAGTACCAGGGGAGGTTCGAGCGAGCAGTACTTC
CDR3: CASTRGGSSEQYF

J: TRBJ1-6
V: TRBV6-5
D: -
size: -
DNA: TGTGCCACCGAGGAAGGGAGCTATAATTCACCCCTCCACTTT
CDR3: CATEEGSYNSPLHF

J: TRBJ1-1
V: TRBV13
D: -
size: -
DNA: TGTGCCAGCAGCTATGGAGGCACTGAAGCTTTCTTT
CDR3: CASSYGGTEAFF